This entry lists 18 T cell receptor beta chains sequenced from one sample in a study of memory CD4+ T cells and cytomegalovirus serostatus. The protocol was immunoSEQ multiplex PCR, while the TCRdb copy is restricted to in-frame clones and leaves out a portion. The sample lists some 56,000 clones, 82% occurring once. Single viable CD3+CD4+CD8-CD45RO+ cells were sorted as the memory CD4+ T cells. Sequenced sample: memory CD4+ T cells from blood. These receptor sequences come from an adult in good health and CMV-seronegative.

The gene calls are TRBV6-5 and TRBJ1-3; D is perhaps TRBD1 (5 bases). The CDR3 has 14 residues. Per the germline V gene, CDR1 is MNHEY and CDR2 is SVGAGI. V was pared by 5 bases and J by 0 bases, with 8 bases between. CDR3 DNA: TGTGCCAGCAGTCCGACAGTCTCTGGAAACACCATATATTTT. It translates to CASSPTVSGNTIYF.

The gene calls are TRBV7-2 and TRBJ2-3; D might be TRBD1 or TRBD2, each matching 6 bases. The CDR3 covers 13 residues. Deletions cut 11 bases from V and 2 bases from J, with 14 bases between. CDR1 and CDR2 (germline): SGHTA, FQGNSA. The CDR3 nucleotides are TGTGCCGTGGGGGGCGGAATCACAGATACGCAGTATTTT. Translating it yields CAVGGGITDTQYF. Full variable domain (outside the CDR3, taken from reference TRBV7-2 and TRBJ2-3): GAGVSQSPSNKVTEKGKDVELRCDPISGHTALYWYRQSLGQGLEFLIYFQGNSAPDKSGLPSDRFSAERTGGSVSTLTIQRTQQEDSAVYLCAVGGGITDTQYFGPGTRLTVL.

This sequence joins TRBV30 and TRBJ1-6, with D perhaps TRBD1 (6 bases). The CDR3 has 14 residues. Germline CDR1 is GTSNPN and CDR2 is SVGIG (reference sequence). Trimming removed 4 bases at V and 7 bases at J, with 14 bases between. DNA for the CDR3: TGTGCCTGGACCCTTGGGAGGGGGAATTCACCCCTCCACTTT. Protein: CAWTLGRGNSPLHF.

This clone has a handful of counts. This rearrangement joins TRBV6-1 to TRBJ1-5, with a weak D call TRBD1 (5 bases). CDR3 length: 16 amino acids. Trimming took off 1 base at V and 0 bases at J, with 10 bases between the two ends. The germline V gene encodes CDR1 MNHNS and CDR2 SASEGT. This CDR3 is CASSEGQGYSNQPQHF. The CDR3 bases are TGTGCCAGCAGTGAAGGGCAGGGTTATAGCAATCAGCCCCAGCATTTT.

J is TRBJ1-1 and V is TRBV5-1; 7 nucleotides align to TRBD1. The CDR3 has 16 amino acids. Germline assignment: CDR1 SGHRS and CDR2 YFSETQ. With V trimmed by 3 bases and J by 0 bases, 8 bases remained unmatched. The DNA for the CDR3 is TGCGCCAGCAGCTGGGGACCGACAGGGATGAACACTGAAGCTTTCTTT. The encoded protein is CASSWGPTGMNTEAFF.

V usage is TRBV7-3 and J usage is TRBJ1-2, with D tentatively TRBD1 (5 bases). Trimming took 2 bases from V and 8 from J, leaving 21 bases between them. This CDR3 has 16 residues. The germline V gene has CDR1 SGHTA and CDR2 FQGTGA. CDR3: CASSLDGTAGRGGYTF. In DNA form, the CDR3 reads TGTGCCAGCAGCTTAGACGGGACCGCGGGGAGAGGGGGCTACACCTTC.

This clone was counted a single time. The V and J genes are TRBV2 and TRBJ1-2; D ambiguous. The CDR3 runs to 13 residues. Per germline, CDR1 SNHLY and CDR2 FYNNEI. The ends were cut back, 4 bases at V and 7 bases at J, with 13 bases in the middle. DNA for the CDR3: TGTGCCAGCAGTGCCCGGTCCCCCGGTGGCTACACCTTC. Residues: CASSARSPGGYTF.

The chain combines TRBV5-4 with TRBJ2-1; 9 bases are shared with TRBD1. V shed 4 bases and J 6 bases; nucleotides not matched to a gene: 8. The CDR3 sequence is 15 residues long. Germline CDR1 reads SGHNT; CDR2 reads YYREEE (reference sequence). The CDR3 coding sequence is TGTGCCAGCAGCCTGGCGGGGACAGGGATCAATGAGCAGTTCTTC. It yields the protein CASSLAGTGINEQFF.

The genes are TRBV29-1 and TRBJ2-2, with D perhaps TRBD1 (5 bases). Germline V gene data show CDR1 as SQVTM and CDR2 as ANQGSEA. Trimming pared 6 bases from V and 4 bases from J, leaving 18 bases between. CDR3 length equals 15 residues. CDR3 residues: CSVPRERGPTGELFF. CDR3 nucleotide sequence: TGCAGCGTCCCAAGGGAAAGGGGCCCCACCGGGGAGCTGTTTTTT.

The J gene is TRBJ1-1, the V gene TRBV2; D is uncertain. Germline CDR1 SNHLY, CDR2 FYNNEI. The CDR3 loop spans 12 amino acids. V lost 7 bases, J lost 10 bases, and 16 bases lay in between. The chain's CDR3 is CASNEFQDSAFF. In DNA form, the CDR3 reads TGTGCCAGCAATGAGTTCCAAGATTCAGCTTTCTTT.

V is TRBV5-5 and J is TRBJ2-7, with D possibly TRBD1 on 5 matching bases. The CDR3 totals 16 residues. Trimming removed 4 bases at V and 1 base at J, with 18 bases between. In germline, CDR1 is SGHKS, CDR2 YYEKEE (reference sequence). CDR3 nucleotides: TGTGCCAGCAGCACCCCGACAGCTAGTATTTCCTACGAGCAGTACTTC. It is translated as CASSTPTASISYEQYF.

This clone was counted once. The V gene is TRBV7-8, the J gene TRBJ2-5; 10 bases map to TRBD1. After removal of 4 bases from V and 4 bases from J, the junction contained 3 bases not matched to a gene. Germline V CDR1 and CDR2: SGHVS, FQNEAQ. This CDR3 spans 14 amino acids. The CDR3 here is CASSSRDRGETQYF. The DNA of the CDR3 is TGTGCCAGCAGCTCCCGGGACAGGGGAGAGACCCAGTACTTC.

V usage is TRBV7-2 and J usage is TRBJ2-7; 7 bases are a match to TRBD1. Germline V lookup: CDR1 SGHTA, CDR2 FQGNSA. The CDR3 spans 14 residues. V lost 5 bases and J lost 3; bases outside the gene matches: 7. The DNA for the CDR3 is TGTGCCAGCAGCACAGAGGGGGCGGTCTACGAGCAGTACTTC. Translated, it gives CASSTEGAVYEQYF.

This clone has a handful of counts. The J gene is TRBJ2-7, the V gene TRBV7-9; no reliable D call. The V and J ends lost 6 bases and 4 bases respectively, with 7 bases between them. The CDR3 totals 11 residues. Germline V gene data show CDR1 as SEHNR and CDR2 as FQNEAQ (reference sequence). CDR3 sequence reads: CASSYEYEQYF. The CDR3 bases are TGTGCCAGCAGTTACGAATACGAGCAGTACTTC.

This clone was detected a few times. The V call is TRBV5-5, the J call TRBJ1-2, with D unresolved. CDR3 length: 16 residues. Per the germline V gene, CDR1 is SGHKS and CDR2 is YYEKEE (reference sequence). V was cut by 0 bases and J by 4 bases, with 16 bases left in between. CDR3 coding DNA: TGTGCCAGCAGCTTGGCTCTGACACCGCACACCTATGGCTACACCTTC. Residues: CASSLALTPHTYGYTF.

The CDR3, as DNA: TGTGCCAGTAGTATAAAAGGGTCTACGAACACCGGGGAGCTGTTTTTT. It encodes CASSIKGSTNTGELFF. The chain has TRBV19 and TRBJ2-2; D not resolved. The CDR3 totals 16 residues. With 2 bases removed from V and 0 bases from J, the gap between germline ends came to 10 bases. CDR1 and CDR2 (germline): LNHDA, SQIVND (reference sequence).

The rearrangement joins TRBV4-2 to TRBJ2-1; 11 positions match TRBD2. V lost 3 bases and J lost 10; bases outside the gene matches: 5. Germline CDR1 and CDR2: LGHNA and YNFKEQ. The CDR3 covers 14 residues. CDR3 coding DNA: TGTGCCAGCAGCCAGTCAACTAGCGGGGGAGAGCAGTTCTTC. Translated, it gives CASSQSTSGGEQFF.

The chain combines TRBV9 with TRBJ2-1, with D possibly TRBD2 on 5 matching bases. The ends were cut back, 3 bases at V and 4 bases at J, with 17 bases in the middle. Germline V gene data show CDR1 as SGDLS and CDR2 as YYNGEE. This CDR3 region has 16 residues. The CDR3 DNA follows: TGTGCCAGCAGCGCTCAGGTTGGGCGGACTTACAATGAGCAGTTCTTC. It specifies CASSAQVGRTYNEQFF.